These 5 T cell receptor beta chains were sequenced from one sample in a study of blood T cell repertoires in COVID-19. The assay was immunoSEQ multiplex PCR, and TCRdb's table has in-frame clones only and misses some. The repertoire holds about 250,000 clones, with 80% to 90% as singletons. The material sequenced was PBMCs or T cells enriched from blood (not recorded which). Receptor source: a woman aged 18 to 35 who had recovered from COVID-19.

The CDR3 reads CASSSRTSGANEQFF. CDR3 nucleotides: TGTGCCAGCAGTTCACGGACTAGCGGGGCCAATGAGCAGTTCTTC. The chain employs TRBV6-5 and TRBJ2-1; 12 bases map to TRBD2. The CDR3 sequence is 15 residues long. V lost 4 bases, J lost 6 bases, and 4 bases stayed unmatched. The germline gives CDR1 MNHEY, CDR2 SVGAGI.

This sequence joins TRBV11-2 and TRBJ1-2; 7 nucleotides agree with TRBD1. The germline gives CDR1 SGHAT, CDR2 FQNNGV. There are 16 residues in the CDR3. V trimming: 6 bases; J trimming: 7 bases; junction bases outside the gene matches: 17. CDR3 protein: CASSYDRDTLVSGYTF. The CDR3 DNA reads as TGTGCCAGCAGTTACGACAGGGATACTCTTGTCTCTGGCTACACCTTC.

CDR3 in amino acids: CASSRGTPNEKLFF. CDR3 coding DNA: TGTGCCAGCAGTCGCGGGACCCCTAATGAAAAACTGTTTTTT. The V gene is TRBV6-5, the J gene TRBJ1-4, with a weak D call TRBD1 (5 bases). The germline gives CDR1 MNHEY, CDR2 SVGAGI. The CDR3 contains 14 residues. Trimming pared 5 bases from V and 3 bases from J, leaving 10 bases between.

This rearrangement joins TRBV19 to TRBJ1-5, with 7 bases matching TRBD1. The CDR3 spans 14 residues. The trim removed 10 bases at V and 4 bases at J, leaving 10 bases unmatched. The germline V gene has CDR1 LNHDA and CDR2 SQIVND (reference sequence). The CDR3 loop is CATLDRLGNQPQHF. Here the CDR3 DNA reads TGTGCCACCCTGGACAGGCTTGGTAATCAGCCCCAGCATTTT.

The chain links TRBV27 to TRBJ2-3; 12 positions match TRBD2. The trim removed 5 bases at V and 6 bases at J, leaving 6 bases unmatched. Germline-derived CDR1 and CDR2 are MNHEY and SMNVEV (reference sequence). The CDR3 contains 15 residues. The CDR3 loop reads CASSLLAGGADTQYF. The CDR3, as DNA: TGTGCCAGCAGTCTTCTAGCGGGGGGGGCGGATACGCAGTATTTT.